The TCR beta chain described here comes from a study of blood T cell repertoires in COVID-19. Study information: Acute and convalescent COVID-19 samples came from the United States, Italy and Spain. T cells, B-cell-depleted T cells, or PBMCs supplied cDNA or gDNA.

Original analysis: Amplifying reference gene primers gave estimates of nucleated cell counts. Sequencing used immunoSEQ multiplex PCR; TCRdb keeps in-frame clones, though not all of them. Clone size and the V and J calls come from that table; the DNA yielded D and trimming. The sample contains over 30,000 clones, roughly 74% of which appear only once. Germline V lookup: CDR1 LNHDA, CDR2 SQIVND (reference sequence). Germline trimming cut 10 bases from V and 4 bases from J; bases unmatched to any gene: 12. CDR3 size: 14 residues. Input material: peripheral blood. J is TRBJ1-2 and V is TRBV19; 7 nucleotides match TRBD1. This receptor was obtained from a man aged 80 or over with active or convalescent COVID-19. CDR3 DNA: TGTGCCACCGCGGGCGGGGACAGCGTCTATGGCTACACCTTC. Its protein product is CATAGGDSVYGYTF. Full variable domain (rest looked up from reference TRBV19 and TRBJ1-2): DGGITQSPKYLFRKEGQNVTLSCEQNLNHDAMYWYRQDPGQGLRLIYYSQIVNDFQKGDIAEGYSVSREKKESFPLTVTSAQKNPTAFYLCATAGGDSVYGYTFGSGTRLTVV.